These T cell receptor beta chains were read from a single sample in a study of shared clonotypes between healthy human individuals. The data were produced by immunoSEQ multiplex PCR, yet TCRdb's version contains in-frame clones alone and is incomplete. The sample yields approximately 400,000 clones, about 97% seen once. The sample taken for sequencing was memory CD8+ T cells sorted from blood. All receptors derive from a man aged 25 to 40 in good health. Each CDR3 is given with its conserved first and last residue. A D gene is named only where the DNA matches it firmly. Only part of the rows carry a size: once, few, many, or a class if the clone is expanded.

V,J,size,D,DNA,CDR3
TRBV28,TRBJ2-7,NA,NA,TGTGCCAGCAGCTCTGGGCACTACCCTCCCGAGCAGTACTTC,CASSSGHYPPEQYF
TRBV6-6,TRBJ2-7,NA,TRBD2,TGTGCCAGCAGTCGACTAGCGGGAGGTTACGAGCAGTACTTC,CASSRLAGGYEQYF
TRBV28,TRBJ2-1,NA,TRBD2,TGTGCCAGCAGTTTAGGTTGGCGGGAGGTCCTAAATGAGCAGTTCTTC,CASSLGWREVLNEQFF
TRBV6-6,TRBJ2-5,NA,NA,TGTGCCAGCAGTTACCAGGCGGGGGCCTTCCAAGAGACCCAGTACTTC,CASSYQAGAFQETQYF
TRBV28,TRBJ1-1,NA,NA,TGTGCCAGCAGTTTATCCCAGGGAGGGAACACTGAAGCTTTCTTT,CASSLSQGGNTEAFF
TRBV2,TRBJ2-3,NA,NA,TGTGCCAGCAGTGAAGACGCGGATACGCAGTATTTT,CASSEDADTQYF
TRBV7-9,TRBJ2-5,NA,NA,TGTGCCAGCAGCCGGGGGAACCAAGAGACCCAGTACTTC,CASSRGNQETQYF
TRBV7-9,TRBJ1-1,NA,NA,TGTGCCAGCAGCTTAAGAGTGATGAACACTGAAGCTTTCTTT,CASSLRVMNTEAFF
TRBV28,TRBJ2-7,NA,NA,TGTGCCAGCGGGCGACAGGGAGGTTACGAGCAGTACTTC,CASGRQGGYEQYF
TRBV11-2,TRBJ2-3,once,NA,TGTGCCAGCAGCTCCAGGACCCGAACGTGGACGCAGTATTTT,CASSSRTRTWTQYF
TRBV6-5,TRBJ2-7,NA,TRBD1,TGTGCCAGCAGTTCGAAGGACAGGGGGCGGGACGAGCAGTACTTC,CASSSKDRGRDEQYF
TRBV28,TRBJ2-2,NA,TRBD2,TGTGCCAGCAGTTCCCCCGGGACTAGCGGGAACACCGGGGAGCTGTTTTTT,CASSSPGTSGNTGELFF
TRBV7-9,TRBJ1-2,NA,TRBD1,TGTGCCAGCAGCGGCAAAGGGGGCTTTTATGGCTACACCTTC,CASSGKGGFYGYTF
TRBV5-6,TRBJ1-2,NA,TRBD1,TGTGCCAGCAGCTTTGGGCCGGACAGGAGTGGCTATGGCTACACCTTC,CASSFGPDRSGYGYTF
TRBV10-3,TRBJ2-7,NA,TRBD1,TGTGCCATCAGTGAGTTCCGCGGACAGGGTACCTACGAGCAGTACTTC,CAISEFRGQGTYEQYF
TRBV12-5,TRBJ1-3,NA,NA,TGTGCTAGTGGTTTGATGCGGTTTTCAGTTCGGATGGACACCATATATTTT,CASGLMRFSVRMDTIYF
TRBV10-2,TRBJ2-7,NA,NA,TGCGCCAGCAGTAGAGACCTCTCCTACGAGCAGTACTTC,CASSRDLSYEQYF
TRBV6-1,TRBJ2-7,NA,TRBD2,TGTGCCAGCAGTGAAGGTTACGGGACTAGGGGTTACGAGCAGTACTTC,CASSEGYGTRGYEQYF
TRBV4-1,TRBJ2-3,NA,TRBD2,TGCGCCAGCAGCCAAGAAACTAGCGGGAGGACGACAGATACGCAGTATTTT,CASSQETSGRTTDTQYF
TRBV5-1,TRBJ2-1,NA,TRBD2,TGCGCCAGCAGCTTGTTGGGAGCGGGAGCCGGGTCCTACAATGAGCAGTTCTTC,CASSLLGAGAGSYNEQFF
TRBV2,TRBJ2-3,NA,NA,TGTGCCAGCAGTGAAATCCCATCTAGCACAGATACGCAGTATTTT,CASSEIPSSTDTQYF
TRBV5-1,TRBJ2-7,NA,NA,TGCGCCAGCAGCCCGGACGGTCCCTACGAGCAGTACTTC,CASSPDGPYEQYF
TRBV7-2,TRBJ2-7,NA,TRBD2,TGTGCCAGCAGCTTAGCGCTACTTACTAGCGGGAGATCCCACGAGCAGTACTTC,CASSLALLTSGRSHEQYF
TRBV29-1,TRBJ1-5,NA,NA,TGCAGCGTTAGGGACCATAGCAATCAGCCCCAGCATTTT,CSVRDHSNQPQHF
TRBV18,TRBJ1-1,NA,TRBD1,TGTGCCAGCTCACCTATGTTATCAGGGGGCAGTGAAGCTTTCTTT,CASSPMLSGGSEAFF
TRBV11-2,TRBJ2-1,NA,TRBD1,TGTGCCAGCAGCTTATACCGGACAGGTACCTACAATGAGCAGTTCTTC,CASSLYRTGTYNEQFF
TRBV4-2,TRBJ1-1,NA,TRBD1,TGTGCCAGCAGCCAAATGGACAGGCAAAACACTGAAGCTTTCTTT,CASSQMDRQNTEAFF
TRBV15,TRBJ2-7,NA,TRBD2,TGTGCCACCAGCAGAGAACATAGCGGGCTCTACGAGCAGTACTTC,CATSREHSGLYEQYF
TRBV27,TRBJ1-1,once,NA,TGTGCCAGCAGCCCCTTTGTAGGGAGCCCAGAAGCTTTCTTT,CASSPFVGSPEAFF
TRBV6-1,TRBJ2-7,NA,TRBD2,TGTGCCAGCACCCATCTAGCGGGAAGAACCTACGAGCAGTACTTC,CASTHLAGRTYEQYF
TRBV19,TRBJ2-3,NA,NA,TGTGCCAGTAGTATTTTCCGGACAGCCACCACAGATACGCAGTATTTT,CASSIFRTATTDTQYF
TRBV5-6,TRBJ2-2,NA,TRBD2,TGTGCCAGCAGCTTGGCGGGACTAGCGGCGAACACCGGGGAGCTGTTTTTT,CASSLAGLAANTGELFF
TRBV5-1,TRBJ2-1,NA,NA,TGCGCCAGCAGCTTGGGTGGCCCCTCCTACAATGAGCAGTTCTTC,CASSLGGPSYNEQFF
TRBV30,TRBJ1-5,NA,NA,TGTGCCTGGAGTAGGACGGGCAATCAGCCCCAGCATTTT,CAWSRTGNQPQHF
TRBV4-2,TRBJ2-1,NA,NA,TGTGCCAGCAGCCAACGAGACTACCCCAACAATGAGCAGTTCTTC,CASSQRDYPNNEQFF
TRBV28,TRBJ1-4,NA,TRBD1,TGTGCCAGCAGTGTACCCGGGACAGGTAGGGCTAATGAAAAACTGTTTTTT,CASSVPGTGRANEKLFF
TRBV29-1,TRBJ2-7,NA,NA,TGCAGCGTTGCGGCATGGGACATCCCCTACGAGCAGTACTTC,CSVAAWDIPYEQYF
TRBV7-9,TRBJ2-1,NA,TRBD2,TGTGCCAGCAGCTTAACTAGCGGGAGCAATGAGCAGTTCTTC,CASSLTSGSNEQFF
TRBV5-1,TRBJ2-1,NA,NA,TGCGCCAGCAGCCCCGCCGCGAGCTCCTACAATGAGCAGTTCTTC,CASSPAASSYNEQFF
TRBV6-5,TRBJ1-1,NA,NA,TGTGCCAGCAGTCGCCAAACAGGGAACACTGAAGCTTTCTTT,CASSRQTGNTEAFF
TRBV20-1,TRBJ2-7,NA,NA,TGCAGTGCTATGGTCAGCTACGAGCAGTACTTC,CSAMVSYEQYF
TRBV7-9,TRBJ1-2,NA,NA,TGTGCCAGCAGCTGGGTCAGGGCGTATGGCTACACCTTC,CASSWVRAYGYTF
TRBV27,TRBJ2-1,NA,NA,TGTGCCAGCAGTGTACTCGGCGATGAGCAGTTCTTC,CASSVLGDEQFF
TRBV7-3,TRBJ2-4,NA,NA,TGTGCCAGCAGCTTAAGTCCTCTGGGGAACATTCAGTACTTC,CASSLSPLGNIQYF
TRBV6-6,TRBJ2-1,NA,NA,TGTGCCAGCAGTATACAGGCTTACAATGAGCAGTTCTTC,CASSIQAYNEQFF
TRBV19,TRBJ2-2,NA,NA,TGTGCCAGTAGTATTTCCGGGGAGCTGTTTTTT,CASSISGELFF
TRBV7-2,TRBJ2-1,NA,NA,TGTGCCAGCAGCTTATCCCCAGGAGATTACAATGAGCAGTTCTTC,CASSLSPGDYNEQFF
TRBV9,TRBJ2-1,NA,NA,TGTGCCAGCAGCGTAGCTGGGGTATCCTACAATGAGCAGTTCTTC,CASSVAGVSYNEQFF
TRBV19,TRBJ2-1,NA,TRBD2,TGTGCCAGTAGTATTACTAGCGGTCCCTACAATGAGCAGTTCTTC,CASSITSGPYNEQFF
TRBV7-8,TRBJ1-1,NA,NA,TGTGCCAGCAGCTTAGCAGGGGGTAACGCTTTCTTT,CASSLAGGNAFF
TRBV7-4,TRBJ2-1,once,NA,TGTGCCAGCAGCTTCGGGGGAACCTCCCATGAGCAGTTCTTC,CASSFGGTSHEQFF
TRBV11-2,TRBJ2-7,NA,NA,TGTGCCAGCAGCTTACAACGGGTTAACGAGCAGTACTTC,CASSLQRVNEQYF
TRBV2,TRBJ2-7,NA,NA,TGTGCCAGCAGTGAACGGTGGGACCTGGAAGAGCAGTACTTC,CASSERWDLEEQYF